This T cell receptor beta chain was documented in a study of PD-1 and CTLA-4 blockade in melanoma. Trimming removed 1 base from V and 3 bases from J, with 9 bases in between. The length of the CDR3 is 15 residues. Germline values: CDR1 SGHDN, CDR2 FVKESK. Assay: immunoSEQ multiplex PCR; the TCRdb copy retains only in-frame clones and omits some. The table includes more than 9,000 clones, roughly four fifths detected once. The sample was CD8+ T cells from peripheral blood, taken from a patient given anti-PD-1 treatment. The V call is TRBV14, the J call TRBJ1-4; D unresolved. The receptor was derived from a human donor with melanoma. The CDR3 nucleotides are TGTGCCAGCAGCCAAGCGCGGCCCGCTAATGAAAAACTGTTTTTT. It specifies CASSQARPANEKLFF.